This is a list of T cell receptor beta chains from one sample in a study of technical replicates of blood from a handful of donors. TCRdb keeps only in-frame clones here, not all; method: immunoSEQ multiplex PCR. The table shows about 83,000 clones, with around nine tenths occurring only once. The sequencing input was T cells isolated from PBMCs. The origin of the receptors is a human donor in good health. The CDR3 runs from the conserved cysteine through the conserved F or W. A D gene is named only where the DNA matches it firmly. Clone size, where shown, is once, few, many, or a class for clones that have expanded.

V gene,clone size,D gene,J gene,CDR3 length,CDR3 DNA,CDR3 protein
TRBV6-1,once,.,TRBJ2-2,12,TGTGCCAGCAGTGAACAGGGCTGGGAGCTGTTTTTT,CASSEQGWELFF
TRBV30,.,.,TRBJ1-5,14,TGTGCCTGGAGGGCAGGGTCCCCTGGGGAGCCCCAGCATTTT,CAWRAGSPGEPQHF
TRBV28,.,TRBD2,TRBJ2-1,17,TGTGCCAGCAGCAAAAGGACTAGCGGGAGGTTGGGTCATGAGCAGTTCTTC,CASSKRTSGRLGHEQFF
TRBV30,.,.,TRBJ1-2,13,TGTGCCTGGAGTGTAACCCACAGCTATGGCTACACCTTC,CAWSVTHSYGYTF
TRBV28,.,TRBD1,TRBJ2-5,13,TGTGCCAGCTCTAGGGGGCTGTGGGAGACCCAGTACTTC,CASSRGLWETQYF
TRBV7-6,.,TRBD1,TRBJ2-5,15,TGTGCCAGCAGTTTGACAGGGATAGGCGAGGAGACCCAGTACTTC,CASSLTGIGEETQYF
TRBV19,once,TRBD1,TRBJ2-7,15,TGTGCCAGTAGCGATGGGCCGGGACAGGTGGGCGAGCAGTACTTC,CASSDGPGQVGEQYF
TRBV5-4,.,.,TRBJ2-3,14,TGTGCCAGCAGCTTGGCCTCGGGTTTAGATACGCAGTATTTT,CASSLASGLDTQYF
TRBV6-1,.,.,TRBJ1-2,13,TGTGCCAGCCCGAACAACGCTAACTATGGCTACACCTTC,CASPNNANYGYTF
TRBV7-9,.,TRBD1,TRBJ2-5,15,TGTGCCAGCAGCTTCCGACAGGGGCGCCAAGAGACCCAGTACTTC,CASSFRQGRQETQYF
TRBV9,.,TRBD2,TRBJ2-5,16,TGTGCCAGCAGCGTTTCAAATTATCTAGCGGAAGAGACCCAGTACTTC,CASSVSNYLAEETQYF
TRBV13,.,.,TRBJ1-1,12,TGTGCCAGCAGCTCGGGAGGAACTGAAGCTTTCTTT,CASSSGGTEAFF
TRBV5-6,.,TRBD2,TRBJ2-3,16,TGTGCCAGCAGCTGGGTAGCGGGCTCTAGCACAGATACGCAGTATTTT,CASSWVAGSSTDTQYF
TRBV6-6,.,.,TRBJ1-1,14,TGTGCCAGCAGTTACGGCACCTTGAACACTGAAGCTTTCTTT,CASSYGTLNTEAFF
TRBV6-1,.,TRBD2,TRBJ2-3,15,TGTGCCAGCAGTATTGGGACTAGCGGCACAGATACGCAGTATTTT,CASSIGTSGTDTQYF
TRBV4-2,.,TRBD2,TRBJ2-3,19,TGTGCCAGCAGCCAAGCCTTCGCCGGGACTAGCGGGGAAACAGATACGCAGTATTTT,CASSQAFAGTSGETDTQYF
TRBV2,.,TRBD1,TRBJ1-6,17,TGTGCCAGCAGTGGAGAGGGGGTCACAGGGGGAAATTCACCCCTCCACTTT,CASSGEGVTGGNSPLHF
TRBV7-9,few,.,TRBJ1-1,13,TGTGCCAGCAGCTTCCTCCAGGGGATTCAAGCTTTCTTT,CASSFLQGIQAFF
TRBV18,once,.,TRBJ2-2,13,TGTGCCAGCTCACCCAAAGAGCGCAGGGAGCTGTTTTTT,CASSPKERRELFF
TRBV5-1,.,.,TRBJ2-2,15,TGCGCCAGCATTAAAGGGGTTTCGAACACCGGGGAGCTGTTTTTT,CASIKGVSNTGELFF
TRBV18,.,TRBD1,TRBJ2-2,15,TGTGCCAGCTCCCCTGGGACAGCGAACACCGGGGAGCTGTTTTTT,CASSPGTANTGELFF
TRBV28,once,TRBD2,TRBJ2-3,18,TGTGCCAGCAGCCTAACCGGGACTAGCGGTCCTAGCACAGATACGCAGTATTTT,CASSLTGTSGPSTDTQYF
TRBV6-5,.,.,TRBJ2-7,14,TGTGCCAGCAGCTTCCATCAGTACTCCTACGAGCAGTACTTC,CASSFHQYSYEQYF
TRBV12-5,.,TRBD1,TRBJ1-2,15,TGTGCTAGTGGTTTGCCACAGGGGGAAATCTATGGCTACACCTTC,CASGLPQGEIYGYTF
TRBV6-5,.,.,TRBJ2-7,15,TGTGCCAGCCACCGAATGGACTCATACACCTACGAGCAGTACTTC,CASHRMDSYTYEQYF
TRBV27,.,.,TRBJ2-1,12,TGTGCCAGCAGATCCTATCTCAATGAGCAGTTCTTC,CASRSYLNEQFF
TRBV5-1,.,.,TRBJ1-2,15,TGCGCCAGCAGCTTCCGGGACACCCAACTCTATGGCTACACCTTC,CASSFRDTQLYGYTF
TRBV7-8,few,.,TRBJ2-7,15,TGTGCCAGCAGCTTAGTAGAGTCGGGCGGGCAGGTGCAGTACTTC,CASSLVESGGQVQYF
TRBV19,.,TRBD1,TRBJ1-2,15,TGTGCCAGTAGTAAGGTTGGGACAGGGAAATATGGCTACACCTTC,CASSKVGTGKYGYTF
TRBV6-5,.,.,TRBJ2-2,15,TGTGCCAGCACTACAGGGCGGTATTGGACCGGGGAGCTGTTTTTT,CASTTGRYWTGELFF
TRBV2,.,.,TRBJ1-2,11,TGTGCCTTTTCAGGGGCTCTCGGCTACACCTTC,CAFSGALGYTF
TRBV28,.,.,TRBJ1-2,12,TGTGCCAGCAGTTCACTGAACTATGGCTACACCTTC,CASSSLNYGYTF
TRBV27,.,TRBD2,TRBJ2-7,16,TGTGCCAGCAGCCCCCTATACGGGGGGGCCCCCTACGAGCAGTACTTC,CASSPLYGGAPYEQYF
TRBV5-1,.,TRBD1,TRBJ2-3,16,TGCGCCAGCAGCGCCACGGGACAGGAAAGCACAGATACGCAGTATTTT,CASSATGQESTDTQYF
TRBV5-6,.,.,TRBJ1-2,15,TGTGCCAGCACCCGTGAGACCAGGGGTTCGGGTGGCTACACCTTC,CASTRETRGSGGYTF
TRBV29-1,.,TRBD2,TRBJ2-3,15,TGCAGCGTTGAGAAGGCGGGGGGGCCGGTAGATACGCAGTATTTT,CSVEKAGGPVDTQYF
TRBV4-2,.,.,TRBJ2-1,17,TGTGCCAGCAGCCAAGATAGGCTAGACCTTTCCTACAATGAGCAGTTCTTC,CASSQDRLDLSYNEQFF
TRBV4-1,once,.,TRBJ1-5,17,TGCGCCAGCAGCCAAGATCGTGGACGGGGTAGCAATCAGCCCCAGCATTTT,CASSQDRGRGSNQPQHF
TRBV29-1,.,.,TRBJ2-1,15,TGCAGCGTTGACCAGACCGGAGGGTCACATAATGAGCAGTTCTTC,CSVDQTGGSHNEQFF
TRBV27,.,.,TRBJ2-5,18,TGTGCCAGCAGTTTATCCGCTAGCGCCGCGGAGGCATTGGAGACCCAGTACTTC,CASSLSASAAEALETQYF
TRBV28,.,.,TRBJ2-1,15,TGTGCCAGCAGTTGGGGCGGGGATTACTACAATGAGCAGTTCTTC,CASSWGGDYYNEQFF
TRBV5-1,.,.,TRBJ1-2,17,TGCGCCAGCAATGGCCCGGAGGGAAGGCGGGTTAACTATGGCTACACCTTC,CASNGPEGRRVNYGYTF
TRBV27,.,TRBD1,TRBJ1-6,16,TGTGCCAGCAGTTCAGGGGGGAGCTCCTATAATTCACCCCTCCACTTT,CASSSGGSSYNSPLHF
TRBV29-1,.,TRBD1,TRBJ2-5,15,TGCAGCGGGGGCCAGGGGGCACGGAAGCAAGAGACCCAGTACTTC,CSGGQGARKQETQYF
TRBV29-1,.,.,TRBJ2-1,12,TGCAGCGGCGTGACAGATTACAATGAGCAGTTCTTC,CSGVTDYNEQFF
TRBV2,few,.,TRBJ1-3,16,TGTGCCAGTGCGGACTTCTTAAAGGAGCCTGGAAACACCATATATTTT,CASADFLKEPGNTIYF
TRBV18,once,.,TRBJ1-2,16,TGTGCCAGCTCACCAAGCGGTTGGGCAGAGAACTATGGCTACACCTTC,CASSPSGWAENYGYTF
TRBV7-8,.,.,TRBJ2-2,16,TGTGCCAGCAGCTTAAAGTTACAGACGTACACCGGGGAGCTGTTTTTT,CASSLKLQTYTGELFF
TRBV19,.,.,TRBJ2-3,14,TGTGCCAGTAGTATAAGACAGTCAACAGATACGCAGTATTTT,CASSIRQSTDTQYF
TRBV6-1,once,.,TRBJ2-3,13,TGTGCCAGCAGTGAGGGGGGAATAGATACGCAGTATTTT,CASSEGGIDTQYF
TRBV7-9,.,.,TRBJ2-4,14,TGTGCCAGCAGCCCCAGAATAGCCAAAAACATTCAGTACTTC,CASSPRIAKNIQYF
TRBV28,.,.,TRBJ2-7,14,TGTGCCAGCAGCAAGAGCTGGGTCAGGTACGAGCAGTACTTC,CASSKSWVRYEQYF
TRBV6-1,.,.,TRBJ1-3,18,TGTGCCAGCAGTGAAGCGTTTTCTACAGGGCTCAGTGGAAACACCATATATTTT,CASSEAFSTGLSGNTIYF
TRBV19,.,TRBD2,TRBJ2-3,16,TGTGCCAGTAGTACACGGACTAGCGGTAACACAGATACGCAGTATTTT,CASSTRTSGNTDTQYF
TRBV5-1,.,TRBD2,TRBJ2-5,15,TGCGCCAGCAGCTTGGCTAGCGGGGGGGCCGAGACCCAGTACTTC,CASSLASGGAETQYF
TRBV9,few,TRBD1,TRBJ1-3,15,TGTGCCAGCAGCGCATCAGGGGGCTCTGGAAACACCATATATTTT,CASSASGGSGNTIYF
TRBV13,.,.,TRBJ2-3,13,TGTGCCAGCAGCCAGACTCAGGGGAATACGCAGTATTTT,CASSQTQGNTQYF
TRBV7-9,.,.,TRBJ1-1,13,TGTGCCAGCAGCAACCCGGGGAACACTGAAGCTTTCTTT,CASSNPGNTEAFF